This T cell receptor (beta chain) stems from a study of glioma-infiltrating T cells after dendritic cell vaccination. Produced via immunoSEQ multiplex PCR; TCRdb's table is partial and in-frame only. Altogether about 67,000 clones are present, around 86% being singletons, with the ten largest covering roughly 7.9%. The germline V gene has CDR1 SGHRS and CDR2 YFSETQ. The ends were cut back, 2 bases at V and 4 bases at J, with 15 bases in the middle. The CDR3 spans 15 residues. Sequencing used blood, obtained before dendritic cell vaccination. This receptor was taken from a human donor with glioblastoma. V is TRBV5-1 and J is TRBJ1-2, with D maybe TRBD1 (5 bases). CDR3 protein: CASSFDSLGPYGYTF. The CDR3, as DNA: TGCGCCAGCAGCTTCGACAGCCTCGGACCCTATGGCTACACCTTC.